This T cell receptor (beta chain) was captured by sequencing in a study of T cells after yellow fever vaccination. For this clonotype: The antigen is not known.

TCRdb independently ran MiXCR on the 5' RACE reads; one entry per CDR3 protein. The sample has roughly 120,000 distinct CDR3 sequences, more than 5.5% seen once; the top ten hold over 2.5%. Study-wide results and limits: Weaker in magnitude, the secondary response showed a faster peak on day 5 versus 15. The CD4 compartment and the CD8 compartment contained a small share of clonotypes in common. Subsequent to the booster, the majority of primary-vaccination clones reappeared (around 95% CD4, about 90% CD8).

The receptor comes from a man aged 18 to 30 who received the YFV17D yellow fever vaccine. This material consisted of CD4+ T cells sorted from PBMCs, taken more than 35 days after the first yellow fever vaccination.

CDR3 sequence (DNA): TGCGCCAGCGGGGAAAGGGAAAACACTGAAGCTTTCTTT. It yields the protein CASGERENTEAFF. The chain joins TRBV5-1 to TRBJ1-1; no firm D call. CDR1 is SGHRS and CDR2 is YFSETQ in the germline V gene. CDR3 size: 13 residues. V gave up 7 bases and J gave up 2 bases, with 12 bases separating them.